The 23 T cell receptor beta chains below all came from one sample that was sequenced in a study of PD-1 blockade in classical Hodgkin lymphoma. Each patient experienced a relapse that followed autologous stem cell transplantation, and brentuximab vedotin exposure varied. Data came from immunoSEQ multiplex PCR; TCRdb stores just in-frame clones and leaves some out. Here the sample spans 6,500 to 7,500 clones, about four fifths being singletons. The specimen was peripheral blood mononuclear cells (PBMCs), collected before the second cycle of nivolumab. Receptor source: a human donor with classical Hodgkin lymphoma.

This clone was seen only a few times. This rearrangement joins TRBV4-2 to TRBJ2-7, with 8 bases fitting TRBD2. V shed 0 bases, J shed 5 bases, and the junction held 9 bases outside the gene matches. Germline V gene lookup returns CDR1 LGHNA and CDR2 YNFKEQ. This CDR3 region has 16 residues. The CDR3 region is CASSQDLGLGDHEQYF. The CDR3 DNA is TGTGCCAGCAGCCAAGATCTGGGACTAGGGGACCACGAGCAGTACTTC.

The gene calls are TRBV13 and TRBJ2-5, with 10 bases aligning to TRBD2. V lost 4 bases, J lost 5 bases, and 13 bases stayed unmatched. The CDR3 extends over 17 amino acids. Germline V gene data show CDR1 as PRHDT and CDR2 as FYEKMQ (reference sequence). This chain's CDR3 is CASSSNPLAGGEETQYF. CDR3 nucleotides: TGTGCCAGCAGCTCCAACCCCTTAGCGGGAGGCGAGGAGACCCAGTACTTC.

The rearrangement joins TRBV5-8 to TRBJ1-2, with D hard to call. V shed 4 bases and J shed 1 base, with 14 bases lying between them. The length of the CDR3 is 15 residues. Germline V CDR1 and CDR2: SGHTS, YDEGEE. This CDR3 reads CASSPPNDFNYGYTF. The CDR3 region has the DNA TGTGCCAGCAGCCCACCCAACGATTTTAACTATGGCTACACCTTC.

V usage is TRBV11-2 and J usage is TRBJ2-5; 7 nucleotides line up with TRBD2. The CDR3 runs 17 residues. CDR1 SGHAT and CDR2 FQNNGV come from the germline V gene. V trimming: 1 base; J trimming: 3 bases; junction bases outside the gene matches: 11. The CDR3 DNA sequence: TGTGCCAGCAGCTTAGGGGGAGGGCCCTTGCATAAAGAGACCCAGTACTTC. Translation: CASSLGGGPLHKETQYF.

This clone is labeled medium-sized. The chain is built from TRBV28 and TRBJ2-1; 7 positions match TRBD2. Trimming took 3 bases from V and 3 from J; bases not matched to a gene: 5. The CDR3 is 15 residues long. Germline assignment: CDR1 MDHEN and CDR2 SYDVKM. The CDR3 loop reads CASSLGQRGYNEQFF. As DNA, the CDR3 is TGTGCCAGCAGTTTGGGCCAGCGGGGCTACAATGAGCAGTTCTTC.

This clone was observed a single time. This rearrangement joins TRBV5-1 to TRBJ2-7; no reliable D call. The germline CDR1 and CDR2 sequences are SGHRS and YFSETQ. V dropped 0 bases and J dropped 3 bases, with 10 bases sitting between them. CDR3 length: 14 amino acids. In DNA form, the CDR3 reads TGCGCCAGCAGCTTGGATGCAGGCTACTACGAGCAGTACTTC. The encoded protein is CASSLDAGYYEQYF. Complete variable domain (other parts from reference TRBV5-1 and TRBJ2-7): KAGVTQTPRYLIKTRGQQVTLSCSPISGHRSVSWYQQTPGQGLQFLFEYFSETQRNKGNFPGRFSGRQFSNSRSEMNVSTLELGDSALYLCASSLDAGYYEQYFGPGTRLTVT.

The chain carries TRBV7-3 and TRBJ2-3, with 10 bases lining up with TRBD2. V gave up 3 bases and J gave up 0 bases; unmatched junction bases: 6. CDR3 length equals 17 residues. CDR1 and CDR2 (germline): SGHTA, FQGTGA. The CDR3 bases are TGTGCCAGCAGCTTGCGGACTAGCGGCACTAGCACAGATACGCAGTATTTT. It is translated as CASSLRTSGTSTDTQYF.

This clone showed up just once. The gene calls are TRBV25-1 and TRBJ2-7, with D possibly matching TRBD2 (5 bases). Germline-derived CDR1 and CDR2 are MGHDK and SYGVNS. The CDR3 is 14 residues long. V was shortened by 5 bases and J by 6 bases, with 17 bases between the two germline ends. This CDR3 is CASSWVSGLTEQYF. CDR3 DNA: TGTGCCAGCAGTTGGGTGAGCGGACTTACCGAGCAGTACTTC.

The V and J genes are TRBV28 and TRBJ1-5, with 7 nucleotides matching TRBD1. After removal of 0 bases from V and 7 bases from J, the junction contained 3 bases not matched to a gene. Germline values: CDR1 MDHEN, CDR2 SYDVKM. This CDR3 contains 14 residues. The CDR3 sequence is CASSLWQGVQPQHF. The CDR3 DNA follows: TGTGCCAGCAGTTTATGGCAGGGGGTCCAGCCCCAGCATTTT.

J is TRBJ2-2 and V is TRBV2; tentatively, D is TRBD1 (6 bases). This CDR3 has 14 amino acids. Germline loops: CDR1 SNHLY, CDR2 FYNNEI. Trimming stripped 1 base from V and 3 bases from J, with 6 bases between. In DNA, the CDR3 is TGTGCCAGCAGTGAAGACAGGGACACCGGGGAGCTGTTTTTT. It specifies CASSEDRDTGELFF.

This chain uses TRBV29-1 with TRBJ1-2, with 7 bases matching TRBD1. Germline values: CDR1 SQVTM, CDR2 ANQGSEA. V lost 5 bases and J lost 8; bases outside the gene matches: 14. The CDR3 contains 14 residues. The CDR3 loop is CSVFATGRFGGYTF. The CDR3 DNA is TGCAGCGTTTTTGCGACAGGGCGGTTTGGAGGCTACACCTTC.

The sample holds a few counts of this clone. This chain connects TRBV2 to TRBJ2-7, with D possibly TRBD1 on 6 matching bases. Trimming took off 2 bases at V and 2 bases at J, with 10 bases between the two ends. In germline, CDR1 is SNHLY, CDR2 FYNNEI. The CDR3 is 14 amino acids. CDR3 sequence reads: CASSERDNPYEQYF. For the CDR3, the DNA is TGTGCCAGCAGTGAAAGGGACAATCCCTACGAGCAGTACTTC. Variable domain in full (rest from reference TRBV2 and TRBJ2-7): EPEVTQTPSHQVTQMGQEVILRCVPISNHLYFYWYRQILGQKVEFLVSFYNNEISEKSEIFDDQFSVERPDGSNFTLKIRSTKLEDSAMYFCASSERDNPYEQYFGPGTRLTVT.

This clone has just a few counts. V and J are TRBV28 and TRBJ1-2; D may be TRBD1 (5 bases). CDR1 is MDHEN and CDR2 is SYDVKM in the germline V gene. This CDR3 has 11 residues. Trimming took off 10 bases at V and 8 bases at J, with 14 bases between the two ends. CDR3 sequence reads: CAIRGAEGYTF. The DNA for the CDR3 is TGTGCCATCCGCGGGGCCGAAGGCTACACCTTC.

V gene TRBV7-6 combines with J gene TRBJ2-7; the match to TRBD2 covers 7 bases. Germline V gene lookup returns CDR1 SGHVS and CDR2 FNYEAQ. With 4 bases clipped from V and 0 bases from J, the junction kept 0 bases outside the gene matches. This CDR3 region has 13 residues. This CDR3 reads CASSSGGSYEQYF. CDR3 in DNA: TGTGCCAGCAGCTCGGGGGGCTCCTACGAGCAGTACTTC. Combining the CDR3 with reference TRBV7-6 and TRBJ2-7 gives the whole variable domain GAGVSQSPRYKVTKRGQDVALRCDPISGHVSLYWYRQALGQGPEFLTYFNYEAQQDKSGLPNDRFSAERPEGSISTLTIQRTEQRDSAMYRCASSSGGSYEQYFGPGTRLTVT.

V usage is TRBV6-6 and J usage is TRBJ1-2; 9 nucleotides agree with TRBD1. In germline, CDR1 is MNHNY, CDR2 SVGAGI (reference sequence). The trim removed 5 bases at V and 4 bases at J, leaving 8 bases unmatched. The CDR3 loop spans 15 amino acids. CDR3 protein: CASSKRDRAGYGYTF. In nucleotides, the CDR3 is TGTGCCAGCAGTAAACGGGACAGGGCGGGCTATGGCTACACCTTC.

The rearrangement uses TRBV27 and TRBJ2-3; 9 bases line up with TRBD1. Germline V gives CDR1 MNHEY, CDR2 SMNVEV (reference sequence). The V and J ends lost 6 bases and 11 bases, in that order; junction bases with no gene match: 9. The CDR3 length is 13 residues. This CDR3 is CASSSGRDRVQYF. CDR3 nucleotides: TGTGCCAGCAGCTCCGGCCGGGACAGGGTGCAGTATTTT.

This clone was seen more than once but under ten times. The chain joins TRBV6-5 to TRBJ1-1; D is uncertain. Trimming shortened V by 6 bases and J by 3 bases, and 14 bases separated the two germline ends. Looked up from germline, CDR1 is MNHEY and CDR2 is SVGAGI. There are 14 residues in the CDR3. The CDR3 sequence is CASSWAGLDTEAFF. DNA of the CDR3: TGTGCCAGCAGCTGGGCGGGGTTGGACACTGAAGCTTTCTTT.

The chain uses TRBV5-1 and TRBJ1-3, with D uncertain. From germline, CDR1 is SGHRS and CDR2 YFSETQ. The V and J ends lost 0 bases and 1 base respectively, with 11 bases between them. The CDR3 covers 16 residues. The CDR3 DNA reads TGCGCCAGCAGCTTGGGACTCGAAACTTCTGGAAACACCATATATTTT. Amino acids: CASSLGLETSGNTIYF.

The chain employs TRBV6-5 and TRBJ2-2; D is possibly TRBD1 or TRBD2 (5 bases each). This CDR3 is built from 15 residues. With 2 bases removed from V and 3 bases from J, the gap between germline ends came to 10 bases. Germline V gives CDR1 MNHEY, CDR2 SVGAGI. CDR3 amino acids: CASSYRGSYTGELFF. The CDR3 DNA sequence: TGTGCCAGCAGTTACCGGGGCTCTTACACCGGGGAGCTGTTTTTT.

This clone was counted a single time. This sequence joins TRBV7-9 and TRBJ2-1; D might be TRBD1 (7 bases). The V gene's germline CDR1 is SEHNR and CDR2 FQNEAQ (reference sequence). This CDR3 comprises 15 residues. V lost 1 base and J lost 7, with 14 bases in between. The CDR3 spells CASSLGGTVGNEQFF. CDR3 in DNA: TGTGCCAGCAGCTTAGGCGGGACAGTTGGGAATGAGCAGTTCTTC.

The rearrangement links TRBV7-2 to TRBJ1-2, with no clear D. Germline lookup yields CDR1 SGHTA and CDR2 FQGNSA. The CDR3 loop spans 15 amino acids. V was trimmed by 1 base and J by 4 bases, leaving 13 bases between them. The CDR3 sequence: CASSLVADNFYGYTF. The CDR3 coding sequence is TGTGCCAGCAGCTTAGTGGCAGACAATTTCTATGGCTACACCTTC.

This clone appeared a few times. The chain joins TRBV27 to TRBJ2-5; 9 positions match TRBD2. Germline V gene lookup returns CDR1 MNHEY and CDR2 SMNVEV (reference sequence). This CDR3 spans 15 amino acids. The ends lost 3 bases at V and 4 bases at J; junction bases unmatched: 6. The CDR3 here is CASSFRRGGGETQYF. In nucleotides, the CDR3 is TGTGCCAGCAGTTTCCGGCGGGGGGGCGGAGAGACCCAGTACTTC.

Only a few counts were recorded for this clone. The chain links TRBV10-1 to TRBJ1-1; tentatively, D is TRBD1 (5 bases). Trimming stripped 4 bases from V and 7 bases from J, with 10 bases between. The CDR3 has 12 amino acids. Germline CDR1 reads WNHNN; CDR2 reads SYGVQD (reference sequence). CDR3 loop: CASSAGLGEAFF. The DNA of the CDR3 is TGCGCCAGCAGTGCAGGGTTGGGTGAAGCTTTCTTT.